This T cell receptor (beta chain) originates from a study of T cell clonotyping in hematopoietic cell transplantation. Using immunoSEQ multiplex PCR, the repertoire was profiled, and TCRdb retains in-frame clones only, with some absent. The data contain around 17,000 clones, about two thirds of them singletons. CDR1 is MDHEN and CDR2 is SYDVKM in the germline V gene. The V gene lost 6 bases and the J gene lost 0 bases, with 12 bases spanning the gap. The CDR3 contains 14 residues. The chain couples TRBV28 to TRBJ2-7; D possibly corresponds to TRBD1 (5 bases). The source of this sequence is a woman aged 55 to 70 in good health. Some clones in this sample may be carry-over from other donors' samples. Sequenced: peripheral blood mononuclear cells. Here the CDR3 DNA reads TGTGCCAGCAGGCCATTTGACAGCTCCTACGAGCAGTACTTC. Amino acids: CASRPFDSSYEQYF.